This passage covers 7 T cell receptor beta chains from one sample sequenced in a study of blood T cells in healthy people across ages. A second PCR of roughly 7 to 11 cycles used a sample-barcoded 5' primer and a J-beta primer mix. Using its own MiXCR run on the 5' RACE reads, TCRdb lists one record per CDR3 protein. This table holds 500,000 to 550,000 distinct CDR3 sequences, around 24% found once. The sample also formed part of further work on T cells of mothers and their children.

Sequenced sample: blood. These receptors all come from a boy aged 10-17 years in good health.

The chain carries TRBV28 and TRBJ1-1, with no clear D. CDR1 is MDHEN and CDR2 is SYDVKM in the germline V gene. V shed 1 base and J shed 0 bases, with 15 bases lying between them. CDR3 size: 17 residues. The CDR3 here is CASSLSGPVMLNTEAFF. The CDR3 bases are TGTGCCAGCAGTTTATCCGGCCCTGTAATGCTGAACACTGAAGCTTTCTTT.

With respect to this clonotype: Sequence at one end of the junction differs from germline and may be a read error. This sequence joins TRBV13 and TRBJ1-4; a possible D gene is TRBD1 (5 bases). CDR1 and CDR2 from the germline V gene are PRHDT and FYEKMQ (reference sequence). The CDR3 is 14 residues long. The CDR3 protein is CAGRKDSQGEKLFF. CDR3 DNA: TGTGCCGGCAGAAAAGACAGCCAAGGGGAAAAACTGTTTTTT.

Comment on this clonotype: The CDR3 does not close with the conserved phenylalanine or tryptophan, likely indicating a read error. This chain uses TRBV27 with TRBJ2-3; perhaps TRBD1 as D (6 bases). The CDR3 covers 13 residues. The germline CDR1 and CDR2 sequences are MNHEY and SMNVEV (reference sequence). V lost 8 bases and J lost 1, with 10 bases in between. CDR3 bases: TGTGCCAGCGGGTCAGGGGGCACAGATACGCAGTATTAT. Its translation: CASGSGGTDTQYY.

CDR3: CASSQEPRGPYNEQFF. The CDR3 nucleotides read TGTGCCAGCAGCCAAGAGCCTCGCGGTCCCTACAATGAGCAGTTCTTC. V usage is TRBV14 and J usage is TRBJ2-1; D is ambiguous. CDR1 is SGHDN, CDR2 FVKESK, per germline. V was shortened by 0 bases and J by 2 bases, with 11 bases between the two germline ends. This CDR3 comprises 16 residues.

There are a few counts of this clonotype. The CDR3 here is CASSRLAGVQFF. In nucleotides, the CDR3 is TGTGCCAGCAGTCGACTAGCGGGAGTTCAGTTCTTC. The V call is TRBV2, the J call TRBJ2-5, with 12 nucleotides matching TRBD2. The J call may be faulty, since TRBJ2-1 better matches the DNA end. CDR3 size: 12 residues. CDR1 is SNHLY and CDR2 is FYNNEI in the germline V gene.

J is TRBJ1-3 and V is TRBV9, with D perhaps matching TRBD1 (6 bases). CDR3 size: 16 residues. Trimming stripped 4 bases from V and 0 bases from J, with 14 bases between. The V gene's germline CDR1 is SGDLS and CDR2 YYNGEE. The CDR3: CASSTYLDSSGNTIYF. CDR3 bases: TGTGCCAGCAGCACATACCTGGACAGCTCTGGAAACACCATATATTTT.

There are a few counts of this clonotype. The chain carries TRBV20-1 and TRBJ2-7, with TRBD2 matching 12 bases. Germline V lookup: CDR1 DFQATT, CDR2 SNEGSKA (reference sequence). Trimming removed 6 bases from V and 4 bases from J; junction bases left unmatched: 7. The CDR3 totals 14 residues. CDR3 protein: CSAPAGTSGYEQYF. In DNA, the CDR3 is TGCAGTGCCCCCGCCGGGACTAGCGGGTACGAGCAGTACTTC.